These T cell receptor beta chains were read from a single sample in a study of cytomegalovirus exposure and HLA in healthy donors. Repertoires were generated with immunoSEQ multiplex PCR, while TCRdb's copy carries only in-frame clones and drops some. The repertoire holds some 180,000 clones, more than 75% seen once, with about 1.6% in the top ten. The material sequenced was PBMCs. These TCRs come from a man aged 35 to 55 in good health and CMV-seronegative. CDR3s include the opening cysteine and the closing phenylalanine or tryptophan. The order of the fields is CDR3 length, D gene, clone size, V gene, J gene, CDR3 protein. The D gene is left open where the match is weak. The listing skips clone size in some rows; elsewhere it reads once, few, many or a size class.

16	-	-	TRBV7-9	TRBJ2-7	CASSPTWGEKGNEQYF
16	TRBD1	-	TRBV9	TRBJ2-2	CASSVRGQVNTGELFF
15	TRBD2	-	TRBV6-5	TRBJ2-1	CASRKGTTRINEQFF
16	TRBD1	-	TRBV27	TRBJ2-3	CASSSKDRGRVDTQYF
14	TRBD1	-	TRBV19	TRBJ1-4	CASSPGQGFEKLFF
17	TRBD2	few	TRBV25-1	TRBJ2-2	CASSGRTSGSPFGELFF
13	TRBD2	few	TRBV5-4	TRBJ2-5	CASSFPGGGTQYF
15	TRBD2	-	TRBV5-4	TRBJ2-7	CASSLTSGAAYEQYF
15	TRBD1	once	TRBV29-1	TRBJ2-7	CSVEKGTGGSYEQYF
15	-	few	TRBV18	TRBJ2-6	CASSQQGSGANVLTF
15	TRBD1	-	TRBV19	TRBJ2-2	CASTPGGQGTGELFF
12	-	-	TRBV28	TRBJ2-5	CASTPPGETQYF
15	-	-	TRBV11-3	TRBJ2-1	CASSLGGVSYNEQFF
15	TRBD2	once	TRBV6-5	TRBJ2-3	CASSQPGLAVDTQYF
17	TRBD2	once	TRBV9	TRBJ2-2	CASSVVAGGPNTGELFF
13	TRBD2	-	TRBV10-3	TRBJ2-1	CAIGLAGAPGQFF
15	TRBD2	once	TRBV9	TRBJ2-7	CASSLLASGFYEQYF
15	-	-	TRBV9	TRBJ1-1	CASSVADKRNTEAFF
15	-	-	TRBV6-6	TRBJ2-3	CASSFMTGSTDTQYF
17	TRBD2	-	TRBV29-1	TRBJ2-7	CSVGLQRGLAGDYEQYF
14	-	-	TRBV7-2	TRBJ2-7	CASSWGRRGGEQYF
15	TRBD1	once	TRBV6-1	TRBJ2-4	CASSAGQLAKNIQYF
15	TRBD1	-	TRBV18	TRBJ2-7	CASSPRQGIGYEQYF
14	-	once	TRBV5-1	TRBJ2-3	CASSLGGVTDTQYF
14	TRBD1	once	TRBV13	TRBJ1-2	CASSPRQGWYGYTF
14	-	once	TRBV28	TRBJ2-7	CASSLQPAGDEQYF
17	TRBD1	-	TRBV19	TRBJ2-2	CASSPQRTGLGTGELFF
18	TRBD2	-	TRBV18	TRBJ2-1	CASSPGLAGASGWYEQFF
15	-	once	TRBV7-3	TRBJ2-2	CASSPVLAYTGELFF
15	-	few	TRBV18	TRBJ1-5	CASSPEVVGNQPQHF
16	-	-	TRBV9	TRBJ2-7	CASSESKGRGSYEQYF